Following are 30 T cell receptor beta chains from one sample sequenced in a study of breast tumors, draining lymph nodes, adjacent tissues. TCRdb ran MiXCR on the multiplex PCR reads and lists one entry per CDR3 protein. The sample holds more than 250,000 distinct CDR3 sequences, over 30% seen once. Axillary draining lymph nodes of breast cancer patients supplied the node samples. Input material: axillary lymph node tissue. The receptors stem from a female donor with breast cancer. Some clones in this sample may be carry-over from other donors' samples.

This clonotype was seen only a few times. A much bigger clone sits one base away, suggesting this may be a read error. The missing conserved phenylalanine or tryptophan at the end of this CDR3 makes a read error likely. This chain joins TRBV20-1 and TRBJ2-7; tentatively, D is TRBD1 (6 bases). Deletions cut 2 bases from V and 2 bases from J, with 10 bases between. The V gene's germline CDR1 is DFQATT and CDR2 SNEGSKA (reference sequence). The CDR3 spans 13 residues. The CDR3 spells CSARKGDPYEQYL. The CDR3 DNA reads as TGCAGTGCTAGAAAGGGGGACCCCTACGAGCAGTACCTC.

In its sample, this clonotype was seen many times. The chain is built from TRBV14 and TRBJ2-2, with D perhaps given as TRBD1 or TRBD2 (6 bases each). The CDR3 loop spans 17 amino acids. Germline V CDR1 and CDR2: SGHDN, FVKESK. Trimming left V 4 bases short and J 0 bases short, with 15 bases between. In DNA, the CDR3 is TGTGCCAGCAGCCGCGGGACATCCCCAACGAACACCGGGGAGCTGTTTTTT. This translates into CASSRGTSPTNTGELFF.

V gene TRBV2 combines with J gene TRBJ2-1, with 11 bases identical to TRBD1. This CDR3 region has 16 residues. The ends lost 6 bases at V and 7 bases at J; junction bases unmatched: 11. The germline gives CDR1 SNHLY, CDR2 FYNNEI. CDR3 in DNA: TGTGCCAGCAGAGGGGGGGACAGGGGGGGAGGTAATGAGCAGTTCTTC. It codes for CASRGGDRGGGNEQFF.

This clonotype has a count of ten or more. V gene TRBV7-6 combines with J gene TRBJ2-1; D call uncertain. The V end was cut by 4 bases, the J end by 3 bases, with 13 bases between. The CDR3 extends over 15 amino acids. Germline V lookup: CDR1 SGHVS, CDR2 FNYEAQ. CDR3 DNA: TGTGCCAGCAGCTCCTCTAGTACCGGCTACAATGAGCAGTTCTTC. Its protein is CASSSSSTGYNEQFF.

The rearrangement links TRBV6-7 to TRBJ2-3; D is undetermined. TRBV6-7 has ORF status, its function being uncertain. The CDR3 totals 13 residues. Between the trimmed V and J ends, which lost 5 bases and 11 bases, there was a span of 17 bases. CDR3 amino acids: CASSHASYNEQYF. CDR3 DNA: TGTGCCAGCAGTCACGCGTCATACAATGAGCAGTATTTT.

This clonotype was seen only once. The J gene is TRBJ1-1, the V gene TRBV9, with 12 bases that match TRBD1. CDR1 SGDLS and CDR2 YYNGEE come from the germline V gene. J was trimmed by 5 bases and V by 2 bases; bases with no gene match: 7. The CDR3 spans 16 residues. CDR3 DNA: TGTGCCAGCAGCGTCCGGGACAGGGGGCGTCGGACTGAAGCTTTCTTT. This codes for CASSVRDRGRRTEAFF.

At least ten counts were recorded for this clonotype. The chain recombines TRBV7-8 with TRBJ2-5; TRBD1 might be the D (6 bases). This CDR3 spans 15 amino acids. The V end lost 7 bases, the J end lost 4 bases, and 19 bases lay between the germline ends. The germline V gene has CDR1 SGHVS and CDR2 FQNEAQ. The CDR3 reads CASTFGGGWGETQYF. In nucleotides, the CDR3 is TGTGCCAGCACCTTCGGTGGGGGCTGGGGAGAGACCCAGTACTTC. Variable domain in full (rest from reference TRBV7-8 and TRBJ2-5): GAGVSQSPRYKVAKRGQDVALRCDPISGHVSLFWYQQALGQGPEFLTYFQNEAQLDKSGLPSDRFFAERPEGSVSTLKIQRTQQEDSAVYLCASTFGGGWGETQYFGPGTRLLVL.

This clonotype has more than one count but fewer than ten. One base away lies a much larger clone, so this may be a sequencing read error. The genes are TRBV24-1 and TRBJ2-5, with D tentatively TRBD1 (6 bases). This CDR3 contains 19 residues. The germline V gene encodes CDR1 KGHDR and CDR2 SFDVKD. The CDR3 region is CATSDLDPDRTTTKETQHF. The CDR3 region has the DNA TGTGCCACCAGTGATTTGGACCCGGACAGAACGACAACTAAAGAGACCCAGCACTTC.

This clonotype showed up many times. J is TRBJ2-1 and V is TRBV13; TRBD2 aligns across 9 bases. CDR3 length: 15 amino acids. J gave up 2 bases and V 9 bases, and 8 bases lay outside the gene matches. Germline CDR1 reads PRHDT; CDR2 reads FYEKMQ (reference sequence). For the CDR3, the DNA is TGTGCCAGTCTCCCGCGGGAGGGCGCCTACAATGAGCAGTTCTTC. Its translation is CASLPREGAYNEQFF.

The table lists this clonotype with many counts. This chain links TRBV7-3 with TRBJ2-1; the match to TRBD2 covers 13 bases. The junction had 1 base not matched to a gene; V was cut back by 4 bases and J by 4 bases. Germline CDR1 reads SGHTA; CDR2 reads FQGTGA. The CDR3 is 15 residues long. The CDR3 spells CASSSGLAGYNEQFF. The CDR3 nucleotides read TGTGCCAGCAGCTCGGGACTAGCGGGATACAATGAGCAGTTCTTC.

This clonotype has only a few counts. The rearrangement uses TRBV20-1 and TRBJ2-7, with 12 bases that match TRBD2. Germline CDR1 DFQATT, CDR2 SNEGSKA (reference sequence). With V trimmed by 5 bases and J by 6 bases, 8 bases remained unmatched. The CDR3 runs 14 residues. CDR3 sequence reads: CSAPGTSGPSEQYF. DNA of the CDR3: TGCAGTGCTCCCGGGACTAGCGGGCCCTCCGAGCAGTACTTC.

This clonotype appeared many times. This chain uses TRBV20-1 with TRBJ2-1; no definite D call. V lost 0 bases and J 6 bases, leaving 12 bases between the germline ends. The CDR3 sequence is 14 residues long. CDR1 and CDR2 from the germline V gene are DFQATT and SNEGSKA (reference sequence). Here the CDR3 DNA reads TGCAGTGCTAGAGACCCCGGACCCCTCAATGAGCAGTTCTTC. This translates into CSARDPGPLNEQFF.

In its sample, this clonotype was seen many times. The V call is TRBV5-4, the J call TRBJ1-3; D is undetermined. The CDR3 runs 15 residues. CDR1 is SGHNT, CDR2 YYREEE, per germline (reference sequence). V was shortened by 0 bases and J by 8 bases, with 15 bases between the two germline ends. The CDR3 is CASSLAGPRGDTIYF. In DNA, the CDR3 is TGTGCCAGCAGCTTGGCCGGGCCTCGTGGGGACACCATATATTTT.

As for this clonotype: This could be a read error, since a much larger clone is one nucleotide away. The chain is built from TRBV4-2 and TRBJ2-5; weak D call: TRBD1 (6 bases). Germline CDR1 LGHNA, CDR2 YNFKEQ. The V gene lost 5 bases and the J gene lost 7 bases, with 20 bases spanning the gap. This CDR3 contains 15 residues. Written as DNA, the CDR3 is TGTGCCAGCAGCAAAATACAGGGTACAAGAGTGACCCAGTACTTC. Protein product: CASSKIQGTRVTQYF.

The chain combines TRBV25-1 with TRBJ2-1, with 8 bases aligning to TRBD2. Germline-derived CDR1 and CDR2 are MGHDK and SYGVNS. J was trimmed by 8 bases and V by 4 bases; bases with no gene match: 4. The CDR3 sequence is 13 residues long. CDR3 coding DNA: TGTGCCAGCAGTGCAGCGGGAGTAGATGAGCAGTTCTTC. Its protein is CASSAAGVDEQFF.

Many counts were recorded for this clonotype. The rearrangement uses TRBV25-1 and TRBJ2-2; D could derive from TRBD1 or TRBD2 (6 bases each). The CDR3 is 16 amino acids. Trimming shortened V by 6 bases and J by 2 bases, and 16 bases separated the two germline ends. Germline lookup yields CDR1 MGHDK and CDR2 SYGVNS. The CDR3 reads CASREGTRRNTGELFF. CDR3 DNA sequence: TGTGCCAGCAGGGAGGGGACACGGAGAAACACCGGGGAGCTGTTTTTT.

This clonotype was recorded once. The genes are TRBV7-9 and TRBJ2-4; D possibly corresponds to TRBD1 (6 bases). The CDR3 consists of 17 residues. CDR1 SEHNR and CDR2 FQNEAQ come from the germline V gene (reference sequence). V was shortened by 1 base and J by 0 bases, with 13 bases between the two germline ends. CDR3 sequence reads: CASSLGGQRIAKNIQYF. The CDR3 coding sequence is TGTGCCAGCAGCTTAGGGGGGCAGAGAATAGCCAAAAACATTCAGTACTTC.

The chain recombines TRBV2 with TRBJ1-5, with a tentative D call TRBD1 (5 bases). Trimming left V 3 bases short and J 7 bases short, with 16 bases between. The CDR3 contains 15 residues. The germline gives CDR1 SNHLY, CDR2 FYNNEI. The CDR3 protein is CASSDGGQGGQPQHF. As DNA, the CDR3 is TGTGCCAGCAGTGATGGAGGGCAGGGCGGCCAGCCCCAGCATTTT.

The V gene is TRBV27, the J gene TRBJ2-7, with D unclear. This CDR3 comprises 11 residues. Trimming removed 3 bases at V and 6 bases at J, with 6 bases between. Germline V gene lookup returns CDR1 MNHEY and CDR2 SMNVEV (reference sequence). Written as DNA, the CDR3 is TGTGCCAGCAGTTTCTCGGGCGAGCAGTACTTC. It yields the protein CASSFSGEQYF.

This clonotype was counted at least ten times. The chain employs TRBV12-3 or TRBV12-4 and TRBJ2-7; D is possibly TRBD2 (6 bases). Trimming shortened V by 6 bases and J by 7 bases, and 19 bases separated the two germline ends. The CDR3 spans 14 residues. CDR3 sequence (DNA): TGTGCCAGCAGCTCCTCGGGGGTCACCAGGGAGCAGTACTTC. It is translated as CASSSSGVTREQYF.

This clonotype showed up many times. DNA for the CDR3: TGTGCCACCAGCAGATCTTTTGGGGATAGCACAGATACGCAGTATTTT. Residues: CATSRSFGDSTDTQYF. V usage is TRBV15 and J usage is TRBJ2-3, with D unresolved. The CDR3 spans 16 residues. Trimming pared 2 bases from V and 0 bases from J, leaving 12 bases between. CDR1 and CDR2 (germline): LNHNV, YYDKDF (reference sequence).

This clonotype has ten or more counts. This rearrangement joins TRBV3-1 to TRBJ1-6, with D possibly TRBD1 on 5 matching bases. The V gene lost 7 bases and the J gene lost 10 bases, with 14 bases spanning the gap. This CDR3 comprises 13 residues. CDR1 is LGHDT, CDR2 YNNKEL, per germline (reference sequence). CDR3 in DNA: TGTGCCAGCAACTCCGGGACCGCGTCACCCCTCCACTTT. It codes for CASNSGTASPLHF.

This clonotype was found many times. The DNA for the CDR3 is TGCAGTGCTAGAGGAAGCAGGGGCAGCTCCTACAATGAGCAGTTCTTC. It codes for CSARGSRGSSYNEQFF. The chain carries TRBV20-1 and TRBJ2-1; TRBD1 might be the D (6 bases). Trimming pared 1 base from V and 0 bases from J, leaving 13 bases between. This CDR3 contains 16 residues. Germline CDR1 DFQATT, CDR2 SNEGSKA (reference sequence).

V and J are TRBV3-1 and TRBJ2-5; D unresolved. Germline V CDR1 and CDR2: LGHDT, YNNKEL (reference sequence). V lost 2 bases and J lost 4, with 5 bases in between. The CDR3 runs 12 residues. CDR3 sequence reads: CASSQLRETQYF. In DNA, the CDR3 is TGTGCCAGCAGCCAATTACGAGAGACCCAGTACTTC.

To note about this clonotype: Possible read error: a much larger clone is one base away. The CDR3 nucleotides are TGTGCCAGCAGCTTCTCACGGACCACTGAGCAGTTCTTC. It codes for CASSFSRTTEQFF. The V gene is TRBV5-6, the J gene TRBJ2-1; D unresolved. In germline, CDR1 is SGHDT, CDR2 YYEEEE. V lost 2 bases, J lost 9 bases, and 12 bases lay in between. The CDR3 has 13 amino acids. The full variable domain, in which reference TRBV5-6 and TRBJ2-1 provide the parts outside the CDR3, is DAGVTQSPTHLIKTRGQQVTLRCSPKSGHDTVSWYQQALGQGPQFIFQYYEEEERQRGNFPDRFSGHQFPNYSSELNVNALLLGDSALYLCASSFSRTTEQFFGPGTRLTVL.

Comment on this clonotype: Being one base from a much bigger clone, this may be a read error. The CDR3 ends on some other residue instead of the conserved phenylalanine or tryptophan, so this is likely a read error. The chain recombines TRBV9 with TRBJ1-2; no firm D call. Trimming removed 0 bases from V and 5 bases from J, with 8 bases in between. CDR1 is SGDLS, CDR2 YYNGEE, per germline. The CDR3 is made up of 13 amino acids. In DNA, the CDR3 is TGTGCCAGCAGCGTAGAGGGAGTTTATGGCTACACCTCC. Translating gives CASSVEGVYGYTS.

This rearrangement joins TRBV2 to TRBJ1-4, with 9 bases matching TRBD1. J lost 10 bases, V lost 5 bases, and 8 bases had no gene match. This CDR3 comprises 14 residues. Germline-derived CDR1 and CDR2 are SNHLY and FYNNEI. The CDR3 nucleotides are TGTGCCAGCAGTCAGACAGGGGGGACTGGAAAACTGTTTTTT. Protein: CASSQTGGTGKLFF.

This chain links TRBV3-1 with TRBJ2-7; 15 positions match TRBD2. J lost 6 bases, V lost 3 bases, and 0 bases had no gene match. CDR3 length: 14 amino acids. Germline V gene data show CDR1 as LGHDT and CDR2 as YNNKEL (reference sequence). The CDR3 region is CASSQGLAGGEQYF. The CDR3 nucleotides are TGTGCCAGCAGCCAGGGACTAGCGGGAGGCGAGCAGTACTTC.

The chain carries TRBV7-8 and TRBJ2-3, with TRBD2 identical over 14 bases. CDR1 is SGHVS and CDR2 is FQNEAQ in the germline V gene. V shed 4 bases, J shed 10 bases, and the junction held 13 bases outside the gene matches. CDR3 length: 17 residues. Here the CDR3 reads CASSSGTSGSILHPQYF. CDR3 coding DNA: TGTGCCAGCAGCTCGGGGACTAGCGGGAGTATACTCCATCCGCAGTATTTT. Based on the CDR3 plus reference TRBV7-8 and TRBJ2-3, the full variable domain is GAGVSQSPRYKVAKRGQDVALRCDPISGHVSLFWYQQALGQGPEFLTYFQNEAQLDKSGLPSDRFFAERPEGSVSTLKIQRTQQEDSAVYLCASSSGTSGSILHPQYFGPGTRLTVL.

The J gene is TRBJ1-1, the V gene TRBV19; a weak D match, TRBD1 (5 bases). V dropped 8 bases and J dropped 1 base, with 20 bases sitting between them. From germline, CDR1 is LNHDA and CDR2 SQIVND (reference sequence). The CDR3 sequence is 16 residues long. This chain's CDR3 is CASVTGAARPNTEAFF. The DNA of the CDR3 is TGTGCCAGTGTAACAGGAGCCGCACGTCCGAACACTGAAGCTTTCTTT.